These T cell receptor beta chains were read from a single sample in a study of blood T cell repertoires in COVID-19. Generated by immunoSEQ multiplex PCR, the TCRdb table keeps only in-frame clones and is missing some. The top ten hold about 2% of the sample, which has approximately 140,000 clones, roughly 88% seen once. Sequenced material: peripheral blood. These receptors were collected from a man aged 65-85 years with active COVID-19. The CDR3 runs from the conserved cysteine through the conserved F or W. D genes are given only for firm matches. Only some rows state a clone size, as once, few, many or a class for expanded clones.

NA	NA	TRBJ1-3	14	TRBV7-2	TGTGCCAGCAGCCCCAGGGCGACCATTAACACCATATATTTT	CASSPRATINTIYF
NA	NA	TRBJ1-2	16	TRBV7-9	TGTGCCAGCAGCCCCTGGAGGACAGCAAGCGGCTATGGCTACACCTTC	CASSPWRTASGYGYTF
NA	TRBD2	TRBJ2-7	13	TRBV29-1	TGCAGCGTTGAAGATTTTACTAGCGCCGAGCAGTACTTC	CSVEDFTSAEQYF
NA	NA	TRBJ2-5	12	TRBV7-9	TGTGCCAGCAGCTTAAATATCCAGACCCAGTACTTC	CASSLNIQTQYF
once	NA	TRBJ1-1	14	TRBV19	TGTGCCAGTAGTATCGGCAGACAGAACACTGAAGCTTTCTTT	CASSIGRQNTEAFF
NA	NA	TRBJ2-7	14	TRBV10-2	TGCGCCAGCAGTGAGTCGTGGGTGGGGCACGAGCAGTACTTC	CASSESWVGHEQYF
NA	TRBD1	TRBJ2-5	16	TRBV2	TGTGCCAGCAGTGAACCGACAGGGGGCTTTAGAGAGACCCAGTACTTC	CASSEPTGGFRETQYF
once	NA	TRBJ1-2	11	TRBV28	TGTGCCAGCATAACGAGCTATGGCTACACCTTC	CASITSYGYTF
NA	NA	TRBJ2-7	15	TRBV27	TGTGCCAGCAGTTTATCGAATCCAGGGACCTACGAGCAGTACTTC	CASSLSNPGTYEQYF
NA	NA	TRBJ2-1	14	TRBV5-1	TGCGCCAGCAGCTTGGGTTCCCTACTAGAAAACCAGTTCTTC	CASSLGSLLENQFF
NA	TRBD2	TRBJ2-1	13	TRBV9	TGTGCCAGCAGCGTAGCGCGGGAGTATGAGCAGTTCTTC	CASSVAREYEQFF
NA	NA	TRBJ1-3	14	TRBV5-1	TGCGCCAGCAGCCCCCGCCCCGGGGGAAACACCATATATTTT	CASSPRPGGNTIYF
NA	TRBD1	TRBJ2-7	16	TRBV28	TGTGCCAGCAGTTGGGGACAGGGTGCCTCTCCCTACGAGCAGTACTTC	CASSWGQGASPYEQYF
NA	NA	TRBJ1-2	15	TRBV4-1	TGCGCCAGCAGCCAGGGATCGACAGGCGACTATGGCTACACCTTC	CASSQGSTGDYGYTF
NA	TRBD2	TRBJ2-1	16	TRBV2	TGTGCCAGCAGTCGACTAGCGGGAGAGGTCTACAATGAGCAGTTCTTC	CASSRLAGEVYNEQFF
NA	NA	TRBJ2-7	13	TRBV10-3	TGTGCCATCACAACAAGGTTTCAGGCCGAGCAGTACTTC	CAITTRFQAEQYF
once	TRBD1	TRBJ1-1	15	TRBV3-1/TRBV3-2	TGTGCCAGCAGCCTAAGGACAGGGTTCTATACTGAAGCTTTCTTT	CASSLRTGFYTEAFF
NA	TRBD2	TRBJ2-7	15	TRBV20-1	TGCAGTGCTAGTGGTGCTAGCGGAGTCGCCTACGAGCAGTACTTC	CSASGASGVAYEQYF
NA	TRBD2	TRBJ2-2	15	TRBV30	TGTGCCTGGAGTCGCGGGAGGACGAACACCGGGGAGCTGTTTTTT	CAWSRGRTNTGELFF
NA	NA	TRBJ2-7	14	TRBV7-9	TGTGCCAGCAGCTTAGGCCAGGGATACTACGAGCAGTACTTC	CASSLGQGYYEQYF
NA	TRBD1	TRBJ2-1	18	TRBV28	TGTGCCAGCACCCCCAGGTATGGGAGGACAGGGAAGGCTAATGAGCAGTTCTTC	CASTPRYGRTGKANEQFF
NA	NA	TRBJ1-1	13	TRBV7-3	TGTGCCAGCAGCCCTAGATGGAACACTGAAGCTTTCTTT	CASSPRWNTEAFF
NA	TRBD2	TRBJ2-1	15	TRBV6-5	TGTGCCAGCAGCGCCGCTAGCGGGGGGTACAATGAGCAGTTCTTC	CASSAASGGYNEQFF
NA	NA	TRBJ1-2	12	TRBV28	TGTGCCAGCAGTGTCCAGGCCCCTGGCTACACCTTC	CASSVQAPGYTF
NA	NA	TRBJ2-5	15	TRBV19	TGTGCCAGTAGTCCTCGGGACAAAATTCAAGAGACCCAGTACTTC	CASSPRDKIQETQYF
once	NA	TRBJ2-1	16	TRBV19	TGTGCCAGTAGGGCTGGAGGGGTTCTATCCTACAATGAGCAGTTCTTC	CASRAGGVLSYNEQFF
NA	NA	TRBJ1-3	15	TRBV6-5	TGTGCCAGCAGCCCCAAACGCGAGTCTGGAAACACCATATATTTT	CASSPKRESGNTIYF
NA	TRBD1	TRBJ2-1	15	TRBV10-3	TGTGCCATCAGTGATTCGGACAGGGGCACGGATGAGCAGTTCTTC	CAISDSDRGTDEQFF
NA	TRBD1	TRBJ2-3	14	TRBV2	TGTGCCAGCACCTCCACAGGGGGGACAGATACGCAGTATTTT	CASTSTGGTDTQYF
NA	TRBD1	TRBJ1-3	15	TRBV9	TGTGCCAGCAGCGTAGCCGACAGGGCTGGAAACACCATATATTTT	CASSVADRAGNTIYF
NA	TRBD1	TRBJ1-1	13	TRBV5-1	TGCGCCAGCCGCGGGACAGGTCTCACTGAAGCTTTCTTT	CASRGTGLTEAFF
NA	NA	TRBJ2-5	10	TRBV20-1	TGCAGTGCTAGTTCTGAGACCCAGTACTTC	CSASSETQYF
NA	TRBD2	TRBJ2-7	14	TRBV5-1	TGCGCCAGCAGCCCCTCCGGGACTAGCTACGAGCAGTACTTC	CASSPSGTSYEQYF
once	NA	TRBJ2-2	14	TRBV5-1	TGCGCCAGCAGCTTGCCTAGCGACACCGGGGAGCTGTTTTTT	CASSLPSDTGELFF
NA	NA	TRBJ1-4	14	TRBV28	TGTGCCAGCACCGGGCGGCAGGGTGATGAAAAACTGTTTTTT	CASTGRQGDEKLFF
NA	TRBD2	TRBJ2-7	14	TRBV2	TGTGCCAGCAGTGTACTAGCGGTCCCCAACGAGCAGTACTTC	CASSVLAVPNEQYF
NA	TRBD2	TRBJ2-3	15	TRBV5-8	TGTGCCAGCAGCTTGGGGACTAGCGGTGCAGATACGCAGTATTTT	CASSLGTSGADTQYF
NA	NA	TRBJ1-2	15	TRBV5-4	TGTGCCAGCAGCTTCACAGGTCCAACCTCCTATGGCTACACCTTC	CASSFTGPTSYGYTF
NA	NA	TRBJ1-1	14	TRBV15	TGTGCCACCAGCATCGACCGAGGGCAGACTGAAGCTTTCTTT	CATSIDRGQTEAFF
NA	NA	TRBJ1-2	16	TRBV3-1/TRBV3-2	TGTGCCAGCAGCCAAGATTTGATTTCAGGGGTTGGAGGCTACACCTTC	CASSQDLISGVGGYTF